The 7 T cell receptor beta chains given below trace back to one sample, sequenced in a study of control samples from healthy donors and cancer patients. Some clones are missing from TCRdb's copy, which holds only in-frame ones; the method was immunoSEQ multiplex PCR. The repertoire has approximately 53,000 clones, approximately 89% of them found once; the top ten carry approximately 0.95%. The specimen sequenced was PBMCs. The origin of the receptors is a man aged 25 to 40 with colorectal cancer.

The chain combines TRBV24-1 with TRBJ1-6; weak D call: TRBD1 (5 bases). Germline CDR1 KGHDR, CDR2 SFDVKD. Trimming took 0 bases from V and 7 from J, leaving 15 bases between them. This CDR3 contains 17 residues. CDR3 DNA sequence: TGTGCCACCAGTGATTTGACAGGCCTTGGATTAAATTCACCCCTCCACTTT. Encoded protein: CATSDLTGLGLNSPLHF.

CDR3 sequence (DNA): TGTGCCAGCTCCAGGGGGGGGCAGGTGGGCAATCAGCCCCAGCATTTT. It codes for CASSRGGQVGNQPQHF. This chain connects TRBV2 to TRBJ1-5; TRBD1 agrees at 7 bases. J was trimmed by 2 bases and V by 8 bases; bases with no gene match: 12. Germline V gives CDR1 SNHLY, CDR2 FYNNEI. The CDR3 contains 16 residues.

The chain has TRBV5-1 and TRBJ2-1; 12 bases agree with TRBD2. The V segment lost 3 bases and the J segment 6 bases; nucleotides outside the gene matches: 7. Per the germline V gene, CDR1 is SGHRS and CDR2 is YFSETQ. The CDR3 runs 16 residues. CDR3 loop: CASSWRLAGVLNEQFF. The CDR3 DNA follows: TGCGCCAGCAGCTGGCGACTAGCGGGGGTTCTCAATGAGCAGTTCTTC. Together with reference TRBV5-1 and TRBJ2-1, the CDR3 gives the full variable domain: KAGVTQTPRYLIKTRGQQVTLSCSPISGHRSVSWYQQTPGQGLQFLFEYFSETQRNKGNFPGRFSGRQFSNSRSEMNVSTLELGDSALYLCASSWRLAGVLNEQFFGPGTRLTVL.

V is TRBV19 and J is TRBJ1-1; D remains ambiguous. Germline CDR1 is LNHDA and CDR2 is SQIVND (reference sequence). This CDR3 region has 18 residues. The V end lost 5 bases, the J end lost 0 bases, and 22 bases lay between the germline ends. The CDR3 sequence: CASSPRFGGGLVNTEAFF. The CDR3 nucleotides read TGTGCCAGTAGTCCCAGATTTGGTGGAGGTTTAGTGAACACTGAAGCTTTCTTT.

This chain links TRBV12-3 or TRBV12-4 with TRBJ1-6; D unclear. V lost 9 bases, J lost 6 bases, and 9 bases lay in between. This CDR3 has 12 amino acids. CDR3 DNA: TGTGCCAGTGGGTACCTTAATTCACCCCTCCACTTT. The encoded protein is CASGYLNSPLHF.

The chain recombines TRBV11-2 with TRBJ1-3; 9 bases are shared with TRBD1. The CDR3 runs to 15 residues. The V segment lost 2 bases and the J segment 4 bases; nucleotides outside the gene matches: 3. Per the germline V gene, CDR1 is SGHAT and CDR2 is FQNNGV. In DNA form, the CDR3 reads TGTGCCAGCAGCTTAAGGACAGGGGACGGAAACACCATATATTTT. Translated: CASSLRTGDGNTIYF.

The V call is TRBV24-1, the J call TRBJ2-7; no definite D call. Germline CDR1 is KGHDR and CDR2 is SFDVKD. The CDR3 has 9 residues. Between the trimmed V and J ends, which lost 9 bases and 6 bases, there was a span of 5 bases. The CDR3 DNA is TGTGCCACCGTCGCCGAGCAGTACGTC. Protein: CATVAEQYV.